These 10 T cell receptor beta chains were sequenced from one sample in a study of human CD8 memory T cell subsets. Construction of TCR beta libraries was accomplished by means of UMI-labeled 5' RACE. Reanalyzing the 5' RACE reads, TCRdb keeps one entry per CDR3 protein, without DNA. This table holds 19,000 or so distinct CDR3 sequences. The sample taken for sequencing was CD8+ stem-like memory T cells (TSCM and TCM) sorted from PBMCs. Subset indicated: stem-like memory CD8 T cells (TSTEM), CCR7+ PD-1- TIGIT-. These receptors came from a human donor in good health.

V usage is TRBV18 and J usage is TRBJ2-7; without DNA, the TCRdb call of TRBD1 cannot be checked. This CDR3 has 15 amino acids. The germline CDR1 and CDR2 sequences are KGHSH and LQKENI. Here the CDR3 reads CASSPSEGGDYEQYF.

The V call is TRBV28, the J call TRBJ2-1; TCRdb's D gene call, TRBD2, goes unchecked for lack of DNA. The germline V gene encodes CDR1 MDHEN and CDR2 SYDVKM. CDR3 length equals 12 residues. The CDR3 loop reads CASCSGYNEQFF.

In terms of frequency, this clonotype is medium-sized (0.01 to 0.1%). This CDR3 is CASSPVRANTEAFF. The rearrangement joins TRBV7-9 to TRBJ1-1. The CDR3 extends over 14 amino acids. Per germline, CDR1 SEHNR and CDR2 FQNEAQ (reference sequence).

CDR3 amino acids: CASSPATSGGTTDTQYF. The V call is TRBV11-2, the J call TRBJ2-3; TCRdb picks TRBD2, but there is no DNA to check that call. Germline V gene lookup returns CDR1 SGHAT and CDR2 FQNNGV. This CDR3 spans 17 amino acids.

This chain's CDR3 is CASSSSLGFAAYEQYF. The genes are TRBV5-6 and TRBJ2-7. The CDR3 runs to 16 residues. Germline CDR1 SGHDT, CDR2 YYEEEE.

The rearrangement links TRBV6-5 to TRBJ1-5. CDR3 length: 13 amino acids. Looked up from germline, CDR1 is MNHEY and CDR2 is SVGAGI. The CDR3 spells CASSFNSNQPQHF.

The chain uses TRBV19 and TRBJ1-2. From germline, CDR1 is LNHDA and CDR2 SQIVND (reference sequence). This CDR3 has 15 residues. The CDR3 spells CASSIRHDIPYGYTF.

The gene calls are TRBV7-6 and TRBJ2-7; the TCRdb call, TRBD2, lacks DNA for checking. CDR3 size: 17 residues. CDR1 and CDR2 from the germline V gene are SGHVS and FNYEAQ. CDR3 in amino acids: CASSLSYSGDDTYEQYF.

The J gene is TRBJ2-7, the V gene TRBV20-1; TCRdb names TRBD2, which stays unverified in the absence of DNA. Germline V gene data show CDR1 as DFQATT and CDR2 as SNEGSKA (reference sequence). The CDR3 is 16 amino acids. This CDR3 is CSADGVVGTSVHEQYF.

The chain carries TRBV4-2 and TRBJ2-4; TCRdb's D call of TRBD1 is untestable without DNA. The V gene's germline CDR1 is LGHNA and CDR2 YNFKEQ. The CDR3 has 15 amino acids. CDR3 sequence reads: CASSQEAGSKNIQYF.